These T cell receptor beta chains were read from a single sample in a study of cytomegalovirus exposure and HLA in healthy donors. Sequencing used immunoSEQ multiplex PCR; TCRdb keeps in-frame clones, though not all of them. The table includes around 190,000 clones, around 80% detected once. The sequenced material came from PBMCs. These receptors were obtained from a man aged 40-49 years in good health and CMV-seronegative. Each CDR3 is given with its conserved first and last residue. The D gene is left open where the match is weak. Size is stated for part of the rows, as once, few or many counts, or as a class when the clone is expanded.

CDR3 protein: CASSNRQNSNQPQHF; V gene: TRBV21-1; J gene: TRBJ1-5; D gene: NA; clone size: few
CDR3 protein: CASSRSSGTGVNQPQHF; V gene: TRBV7-2; J gene: TRBJ1-5; D gene: TRBD1; clone size: NA
CDR3 protein: CAWSGDSQNSPLHF; V gene: TRBV30; J gene: TRBJ1-6; D gene: TRBD1; clone size: few
CDR3 protein: CSVAQGAGQPQHF; V gene: TRBV29-1; J gene: TRBJ1-5; D gene: TRBD1; clone size: NA
CDR3 protein: CASGPEGETQYF; V gene: TRBV12-5; J gene: TRBJ2-5; D gene: NA; clone size: few
CDR3 protein: CASTSGTGIFGNTIYF; V gene: TRBV2; J gene: TRBJ1-3; D gene: TRBD1; clone size: NA
CDR3 protein: CASSVAATSGETQYF; V gene: TRBV9; J gene: TRBJ2-5; D gene: TRBD2; clone size: NA
CDR3 protein: CASSLEGETYEQYF; V gene: TRBV5-1; J gene: TRBJ2-7; D gene: NA; clone size: few
CDR3 protein: CASSLDRDMNTEAFF; V gene: TRBV4-1; J gene: TRBJ1-1; D gene: TRBD1; clone size: once
CDR3 protein: CASSLGTGGFYGYTF; V gene: TRBV11-3; J gene: TRBJ1-2; D gene: TRBD1; clone size: NA
CDR3 protein: CASGREMNTEAFF; V gene: TRBV7-9; J gene: TRBJ1-1; D gene: NA; clone size: NA
CDR3 protein: CASSRETGSGANVLTF; V gene: TRBV9; J gene: TRBJ2-6; D gene: NA; clone size: NA
CDR3 protein: CASSYSGSDPNQPQHF; V gene: TRBV6-5; J gene: TRBJ1-5; D gene: NA; clone size: NA
CDR3 protein: CASSERRGETQYF; V gene: TRBV6-4; J gene: TRBJ2-5; D gene: NA; clone size: NA
CDR3 protein: CASSTGLGGVTQYF; V gene: TRBV18; J gene: TRBJ2-3; D gene: TRBD2; clone size: once
CDR3 protein: CASSPDRGLENIQYF; V gene: TRBV7-9; J gene: TRBJ2-4; D gene: TRBD1; clone size: NA
CDR3 protein: CAISESLGAYTGELFF; V gene: TRBV10-3; J gene: TRBJ2-2; D gene: NA; clone size: once
CDR3 protein: CASSRGLKENSNQPQHF; V gene: TRBV19; J gene: TRBJ1-5; D gene: NA; clone size: few
CDR3 protein: CASSPKWETQETQYF; V gene: TRBV5-4; J gene: TRBJ2-5; D gene: NA; clone size: NA
CDR3 protein: CASSLYRDTANYGYTF; V gene: TRBV5-1; J gene: TRBJ1-2; D gene: NA; clone size: NA
CDR3 protein: CASGIGVHEQYF; V gene: TRBV12-5; J gene: TRBJ2-7; D gene: NA; clone size: NA
CDR3 protein: CASSREAIEAFF; V gene: TRBV5-6; J gene: TRBJ1-1; D gene: NA; clone size: NA
CDR3 protein: CASSLGQGRPSGNTIYF; V gene: TRBV5-4; J gene: TRBJ1-3; D gene: TRBD1; clone size: NA
CDR3 protein: CAWSVAGNTEAFF; V gene: TRBV30; J gene: TRBJ1-1; D gene: NA; clone size: NA
CDR3 protein: CASSQGAGQGGFVSGNTIYF; V gene: TRBV4-1; J gene: TRBJ1-3; D gene: TRBD1; clone size: NA
CDR3 protein: CASSLGTGTYNEQFF; V gene: TRBV27; J gene: TRBJ2-1; D gene: TRBD1; clone size: NA
CDR3 protein: CASKGTGSYEQYF; V gene: TRBV6-1; J gene: NA; D gene: TRBD1; clone size: once
CDR3 protein: CASSLTQGNSPLHF; V gene: TRBV7-9; J gene: TRBJ1-6; D gene: NA; clone size: NA
CDR3 protein: CASSEQGGINSPLHF; V gene: TRBV2; J gene: TRBJ1-6; D gene: TRBD1; clone size: NA
CDR3 protein: CASSGPGQGLEEQYF; V gene: TRBV6-1; J gene: TRBJ2-7; D gene: TRBD1; clone size: NA
CDR3 protein: CASSPIGTALSYEQYF; V gene: TRBV11-2; J gene: TRBJ2-7; D gene: TRBD1; clone size: NA
CDR3 protein: CASRQGQIYEQYF; V gene: TRBV5-1; J gene: TRBJ2-7; D gene: TRBD1; clone size: NA
CDR3 protein: CASSQDPAGGRHNEQFF; V gene: TRBV4-3; J gene: TRBJ2-1; D gene: TRBD2; clone size: few
CDR3 protein: CASTISGSDEQYF; V gene: TRBV7-9; J gene: TRBJ2-7; D gene: TRBD2; clone size: NA
CDR3 protein: CASSQDRGDSYNEQFF; V gene: TRBV4-3; J gene: TRBJ2-1; D gene: TRBD2; clone size: few
CDR3 protein: CASMRREGLPETQYF; V gene: TRBV27; J gene: TRBJ2-5; D gene: TRBD2; clone size: NA
CDR3 protein: CASSYSSADNSPLHF; V gene: TRBV6-5; J gene: TRBJ1-6; D gene: NA; clone size: NA
CDR3 protein: CASRTGNYGYTF; V gene: TRBV7-9; J gene: TRBJ1-2; D gene: NA; clone size: once
CDR3 protein: CASSVARQGATDTQYF; V gene: TRBV9; J gene: TRBJ2-3; D gene: TRBD1; clone size: NA
CDR3 protein: CASSSRGPGNTIYF; V gene: TRBV5-1; J gene: TRBJ1-3; D gene: TRBD1; clone size: NA
CDR3 protein: CASSRAYGYTF; V gene: TRBV11-2; J gene: TRBJ1-2; D gene: NA; clone size: NA
CDR3 protein: CASSLIQRETQYF; V gene: TRBV7-8; J gene: TRBJ2-5; D gene: NA; clone size: NA
CDR3 protein: CASSTDLQGTPQYF; V gene: TRBV27; J gene: TRBJ2-3; D gene: NA; clone size: NA
CDR3 protein: CASRRQGADEQYF; V gene: TRBV27; J gene: TRBJ2-7; D gene: TRBD1; clone size: NA
CDR3 protein: CASSRTGTNTGELFF; V gene: TRBV6-5; J gene: TRBJ2-2; D gene: TRBD1; clone size: few
CDR3 protein: CASSATPRGAGTLGYGYTF; V gene: TRBV9; J gene: TRBJ1-2; D gene: NA; clone size: NA
CDR3 protein: CASSLRVTSGASAGELFF; V gene: TRBV19; J gene: TRBJ2-2; D gene: TRBD2; clone size: NA
CDR3 protein: CASSRLAGVNTGELFF; V gene: TRBV5-6; J gene: TRBJ2-2; D gene: TRBD2; clone size: NA
CDR3 protein: CASSPPSGNGGELFF; V gene: TRBV6-6; J gene: TRBJ2-2; D gene: TRBD2; clone size: NA
CDR3 protein: CASSPPGPGLIGEQYF; V gene: TRBV7-2; J gene: TRBJ2-7; D gene: NA; clone size: NA
CDR3 protein: CASSLGLAGGTDTQYF; V gene: TRBV5-4; J gene: TRBJ2-3; D gene: TRBD2; clone size: NA
CDR3 protein: CATSLSRGVRGYTF; V gene: TRBV15; J gene: TRBJ1-2; D gene: NA; clone size: NA
CDR3 protein: CASSLHPGLSTDTQYF; V gene: TRBV9; J gene: TRBJ2-3; D gene: NA; clone size: NA